This T cell receptor beta chain was recorded in a study of T cell repertoires in cytomegalovirus infection. Points from the study as a whole: Dominating the ex vivo response were TCR beta clonotypes that were CMV-specific and HLA-C-restricted. Summed frequency of public TCR beta families distinguished CMV carriers with the relevant HLA.

TCRdb ran MiXCR on the reads and lists one entry per CDR3 protein. The sample includes 450,000 to 650,000 distinct CDR3 sequences, about 25% of them seen just once. Deletions cut 0 bases from V and 4 bases from J, with 12 bases between. CDR1 SGHTA and CDR2 FQGNSA come from the germline V gene. The CDR3 has 15 residues. In this sample, this clonotype turned up many times. The antigen is undetermined. The V gene is TRBV7-2, the J gene TRBJ1-2; D gene uncertain. The sample comprised PBMCs. The TCR sequence derives from a human donor in good health (CMV status not recorded). Some clones in this sample may be carry-over from other donors' samples. Here the CDR3 reads CASSLAPVRTYGYTF. The CDR3 DNA reads TGTGCCAGCAGCTTAGCCCCGGTCAGGACCTATGGCTACACCTTC. Supplemented by reference TRBV7-2 and TRBJ1-2, the full variable domain reads GAGVSQSPSNKVTEKGKDVELRCDPISGHTALYWYRQSLGQGLEFLIYFQGNSAPDKSGLPSDRFSAERTGGSVSTLTIQRTQQEDSAVYLCASSLAPVRTYGYTFGSGTRLTVV.